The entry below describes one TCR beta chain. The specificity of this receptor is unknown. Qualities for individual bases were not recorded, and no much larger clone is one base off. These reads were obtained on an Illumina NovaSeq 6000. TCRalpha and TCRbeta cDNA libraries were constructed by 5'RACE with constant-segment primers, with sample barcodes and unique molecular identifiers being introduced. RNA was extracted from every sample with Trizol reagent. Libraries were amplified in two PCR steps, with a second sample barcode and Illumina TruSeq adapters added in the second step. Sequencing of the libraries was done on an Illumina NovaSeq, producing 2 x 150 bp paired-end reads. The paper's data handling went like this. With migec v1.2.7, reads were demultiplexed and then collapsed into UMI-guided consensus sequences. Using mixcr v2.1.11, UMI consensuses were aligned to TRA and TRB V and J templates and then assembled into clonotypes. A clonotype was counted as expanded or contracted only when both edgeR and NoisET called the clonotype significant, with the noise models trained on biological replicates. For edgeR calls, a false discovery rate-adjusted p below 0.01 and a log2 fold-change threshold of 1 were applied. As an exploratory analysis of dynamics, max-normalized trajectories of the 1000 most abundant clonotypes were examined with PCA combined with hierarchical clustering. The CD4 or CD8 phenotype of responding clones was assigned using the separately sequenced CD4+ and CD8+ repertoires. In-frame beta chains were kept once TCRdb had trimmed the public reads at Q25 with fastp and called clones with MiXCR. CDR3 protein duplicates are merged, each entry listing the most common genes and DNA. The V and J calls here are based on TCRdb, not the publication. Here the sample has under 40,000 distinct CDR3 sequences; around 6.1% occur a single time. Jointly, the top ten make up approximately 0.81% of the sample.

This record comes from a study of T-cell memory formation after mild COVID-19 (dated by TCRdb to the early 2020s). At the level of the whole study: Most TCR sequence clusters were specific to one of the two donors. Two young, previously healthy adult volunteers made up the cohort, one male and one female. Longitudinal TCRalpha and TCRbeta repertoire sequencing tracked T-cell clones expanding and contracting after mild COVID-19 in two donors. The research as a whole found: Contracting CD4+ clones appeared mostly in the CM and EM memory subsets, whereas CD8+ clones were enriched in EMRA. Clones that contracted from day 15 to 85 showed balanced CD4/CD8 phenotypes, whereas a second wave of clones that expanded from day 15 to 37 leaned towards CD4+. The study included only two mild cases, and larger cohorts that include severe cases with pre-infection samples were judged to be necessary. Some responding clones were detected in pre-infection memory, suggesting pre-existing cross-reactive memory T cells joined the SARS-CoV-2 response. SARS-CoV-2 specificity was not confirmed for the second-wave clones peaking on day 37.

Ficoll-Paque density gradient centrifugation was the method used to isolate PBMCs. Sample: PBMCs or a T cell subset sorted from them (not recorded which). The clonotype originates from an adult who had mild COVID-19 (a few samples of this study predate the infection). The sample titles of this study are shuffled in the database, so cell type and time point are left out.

The nucleotide sequence reads TGTGCCAGCTCTCCTCCCCTTAGAGAGAACATTCAGTACTTC. It specifies CASSPPLRENIQYF. Recombination joined TRBV18 with TRBJ2-4; a confident D gene designation cannot be given. Trimming costs V 6 bases and J 7 bases, and their ends lie 16 bases apart. Reading from cysteine to phenylalanine, the CDR3 counts 14 amino acids. Only the CDR3 DNA is retained, 42 bases long and in frame from the first base. CDR1 KGHSH and CDR2 LQKENI are derived from the germline V gene.